This record looks at one T cell receptor beta chain sequence and its context. Its target is not known. This entry comes from a study of T-cell memory formation after mild COVID-19. TCRdb passed the 5' RACE reads through MiXCR, listing each CDR3 protein once. The sample lists roughly 450,000 distinct CDR3 sequences, 18% seen once, with 10% to 15% in the top ten. Study-wide points: CD4+ clones that contracted lay mainly in CM and EM; CD8+ ones lay in EMRA.

The source is an adult woman who had mild COVID-19 (a few samples of this study predate the infection). Cell type and time point are not known. The sample taken for sequencing was PBMCs or a T cell subset sorted from them (not recorded which).

This CDR3 is CASSQGTSGGSYEQYF. In DNA form, the CDR3 reads TGTGCCAGCAGCCAAGGGACTAGCGGGGGAAGCTACGAGCAGTACTTC. The chain combines TRBV3-1 with TRBJ2-7; 13 nucleotides line up with TRBD2. The CDR3 totals 16 residues. After removal of 1 base from V and 3 bases from J, the junction contained 3 bases not matched to a gene. Germline CDR1 and CDR2: LGHDT and YNNKEL (reference sequence).